One and the same sample provided the 27 T cell receptor beta chains below, sequenced in a study of T cells in Graves' hyperthyroidism and ophthalmopathy. Template material for amplifying TCR beta CDR3 regions consisted of RNA transcripts. The TCR CDR3 first-round RT-PCR relied on the HTBI primer set. TCRdb re-derived calls from the multiplex PCR reads in MiXCR, one entry per CDR3 protein. The table lists over 700,000 distinct CDR3 sequences, 38% of them singletons. The sample was blood. The receptors shown here come from a man younger than 30 with Graves' hyperthyroidism.

This clonotype was seen a few times. The chain employs TRBV12-3 or TRBV12-4 and TRBJ1-2; a weak D match, TRBD1 (6 bases). V was cut by 7 bases and J by 4 bases, with 19 bases left in between. This CDR3 is 15 amino acids long. The CDR3 spells CASNLGSGAGYGYTF. CDR3 nucleotide sequence: TGTGCCAGCAACCTGGGTTCGGGGGCCGGCTATGGCTACACCTTC.

The chain recombines TRBV6-6 with TRBJ1-2; D remains unclear. This CDR3 is built from 17 residues. Trimming removed 5 bases at V and 4 bases at J, with 23 bases between. The V gene's germline CDR1 is MNHNY and CDR2 SVGAGI (reference sequence). The CDR3 spells CASSAFGVARFGYGYTF. CDR3 nucleotide sequence: TGTGCCAGCAGTGCCTTCGGGGTTGCTAGGTTTGGCTATGGCTACACCTTC.

Worth noting for this clonotype: A single base separates this from a much larger clone, so it may be a read error. The chain combines TRBV19 with TRBJ1-5; no clear D. The CDR3 is 12 amino acids. Germline CDR1 is LNHDA and CDR2 is SQIVND (reference sequence). The CDR3 spells CASSTLDQPQRF. CDR3 coding DNA: TGTGCCAGTAGTACTCTAGATCAGCCCCAGCGTTTT.

The chain couples TRBV9 to TRBJ1-2; 7 nucleotides agree with TRBD1. Germline CDR1 and CDR2: SGDLS and YYNGEE. CDR3 length: 16 residues. Losses at the gene ends were 6 bases for V and 1 base for J; bases not matched to a gene: 12. As DNA, the CDR3 is TGTGCCAGCACCTGTTGGGACAGCGAGGTTAACTATGGCTACACCTTC. It translates to CASTCWDSEVNYGYTF.

Points on this clonotype: A single base separates this from a much larger clone, so it may be a read error. The rearrangement joins TRBV24-1 to TRBJ2-5; TRBD1 or TRBD2 may be the D gene (6 bases each). Germline values: CDR1 KGHDR, CDR2 SFDVKD. This CDR3 comprises 16 residues. The CDR3 loop is CATREEGVNFQETQYF. The CDR3 coding sequence is TGTGCCACCCGTGAGGAGGGGGTTAATTTCCAAGAGACCCAGTACTTC.

This clonotype has just one count. One junction end disagrees with the germline gene, perhaps due to a read error. The genes are TRBV4-2 and TRBJ2-2; unclear D gene. The CDR3 is made up of 13 amino acids. Germline values: CDR1 LGHNA, CDR2 YNFKEQ. CDR3 nucleotide sequence: TGTGCCAGCAGCCAAGTTGACTCCGGCGAGCTGTTTTTT. Its protein product is CASSQVDSGELFF.

This clonotype was observed many times. This CDR3 reads CASSLIADYEQYF. The CDR3 DNA is TGTGCCAGCAGCTTAATAGCGGACTACGAGCAGTACTTC. The J gene is TRBJ2-7, the V gene TRBV7-9, with D maybe TRBD2 (6 bases). Per germline, CDR1 SEHNR and CDR2 FQNEAQ (reference sequence). Trimming left V 2 bases short and J 3 bases short, with 8 bases between. This CDR3 region has 13 residues.

For this clonotype: A read error may explain this, as a much larger clone is one base away. In this CDR3 the conserved last residue, phenylalanine or tryptophan, is missing, so a read error is likely. The genes are TRBV6-1 and TRBJ1-1; D not certain. The CDR3 has 13 amino acids. The V end was cut by 7 bases, the J end by 4 bases, with 13 bases between. Looked up from germline, CDR1 is MNHNS and CDR2 is SASEGT. The CDR3 bases are TGTGCCAGCACCGAGACCCTGGGCACTGAAGCTTTCCTT. Translated, it gives CASTETLGTEAFL.

The table lists this clonotype with a few counts. The rearrangement links TRBV7-2 to TRBJ2-5; the match to TRBD1 covers 7 bases. The CDR3 consists of 16 residues. Trimming removed 5 bases from V and 1 base from J; junction bases left unmatched: 10. Per the germline V gene, CDR1 is SGHTA and CDR2 is FQGNSA. In nucleotides, the CDR3 is TGTGCCAGCAGCCCGCGGTGGGGACAGAGCCAAGAGACCCAGTACTTC. Its translation is CASSPRWGQSQETQYF.

V is TRBV6-5 and J is TRBJ2-6; D unresolved. The CDR3 consists of 14 residues. V gave up 2 bases and J gave up 1 base, with 3 bases separating them. Germline V gene sequence: CDR1 MNHEY, CDR2 SVGAGI. CDR3 sequence reads: CASSYGSGANVLTF. The CDR3 DNA reads TGTGCCAGCAGTTACGGGTCTGGGGCCAACGTCCTGACTTTC.

The J gene is TRBJ1-1, the V gene TRBV7-2; D gene uncertain. The CDR3 extends over 14 amino acids. In germline, CDR1 is SGHTA, CDR2 FQGNSA. Trimming took off 6 bases at V and 1 base at J, with 12 bases between the two ends. CDR3 bases: TGTGCCAGCAGGTCAACCGTCGGGAACACTGAAGCTTTCTTT. Translated, it gives CASRSTVGNTEAFF.

This chain uses TRBV12-3 or TRBV12-4 with TRBJ2-5, with 7 bases lining up with TRBD1. The CDR3 is 14 amino acids. CDR3 in DNA: TGTGCTAGTGGCCTGGGACAGTCGATGGAGACCCAGTACTTC. Its translation: CASGLGQSMETQYF.

Concerning this clonotype: No conserved phenylalanine or tryptophan ends this CDR3, so it is likely a read error. The genes are TRBV5-6 and TRBJ1-5; 7 positions match TRBD1. The V gene's germline CDR1 is SGHDT and CDR2 YYEEEE. Trimming cost V 0 bases and J 2 bases; bases outside gene matches: 8. CDR3 size: 17 residues. CDR3 bases: TGTGCCAGCAGCTTGGGACAGGGCAGCAGAGGCAATCAGCCCCAGCATTAT. This encodes CASSLGQGSRGNQPQHY.

Details on this clonotype: A much larger clone lies one base from this, so it may be a read error. The chain couples TRBV12-3 or TRBV12-4 to TRBJ2-7; D is undetermined. Trimming stripped 3 bases from V and 2 bases from J, with 11 bases between. This CDR3 has 14 residues. In DNA form, the CDR3 reads TGTGCCAGCAGTTTCGCGAGGCAGGCCTACGAGCAGTACTTC. It is translated as CASSFARQAYEQYF.

At least ten counts were recorded for this clonotype. This chain connects TRBV13 to TRBJ1-4; no clear D gene. The CDR3 consists of 13 residues. Germline-derived CDR1 and CDR2 are PRHDT and FYEKMQ (reference sequence). The ends were cut back, 0 bases at V and 10 bases at J, with 9 bases in the middle. DNA for the CDR3: TGTGCCAGCAGCTTAGGATCGGTGGGAAAACTGTTTTTT. It is translated as CASSLGSVGKLFF.

V usage is TRBV11-2 and J usage is TRBJ1-5, with no clear D. The V gene's germline CDR1 is SGHAT and CDR2 FQNNGV. V shed 5 bases and J shed 7 bases, with 18 bases lying between them. The CDR3 is made up of 15 amino acids. The DNA for the CDR3 is TGTGCCAGCAGCCAAGTGTCCGGCATCCCCCAGCCCCAGCATTTT. Protein sequence: CASSQVSGIPQPQHF.

A few counts support this clonotype. The chain uses TRBV24-1 and TRBJ2-2; TRBD1 matches at 7 bases. Unmatched junction bases numbered 13, after V lost 3 bases and J lost 4 bases. The germline V gene has CDR1 KGHDR and CDR2 SFDVKD. The CDR3 length is 18 residues. The DNA for the CDR3 is TGTGCCACCAGTGATAATAACAGGGGATTGGTTTCCACCGGGGAGCTGTTTTTT. It codes for CATSDNNRGLVSTGELFF.

As for this clonotype: A much bigger clone sits one base away, suggesting this may be a read error. The rearrangement joins TRBV20-1 to TRBJ1-1; maybe TRBD1 (6 bases). Germline V gene lookup returns CDR1 DFQATT and CDR2 SNEGSKA (reference sequence). The CDR3 sequence is 14 residues long. In nucleotides, the CDR3 is TGCAGTGTTAGAGATCAATGGGGGCTGGCTGAAGCTTTCTTT. Its translation: CSVRDQWGLAEAFF.

In DNA, the CDR3 is TGTGCCAGTAGTATTTATGGGGGCTACGAGCAGTACTTC. It is translated as CASSIYGGYEQYF. The J gene is TRBJ2-7, the V gene TRBV19; the D gene could be TRBD1 or TRBD2 (5 bases each). The CDR3 is 13 residues long. Germline V gene data show CDR1 as LNHDA and CDR2 as SQIVND (reference sequence). The V end was cut by 3 bases, the J end by 3 bases, with 9 bases between.

This clonotype has a count of ten or more. The V and J genes are TRBV13 and TRBJ1-1; 8 nucleotides line up with TRBD1. V shed 4 bases and J 3 bases; nucleotides not matched to a gene: 7. Germline V gene sequence: CDR1 PRHDT, CDR2 FYEKMQ (reference sequence). The CDR3 is 15 amino acids. The CDR3 loop is CASSSGQGAHTEAFF. CDR3 nucleotide sequence: TGTGCCAGCAGCTCGGGGCAGGGGGCGCACACTGAAGCTTTCTTT. Combining the CDR3 with reference TRBV13 and TRBJ1-1 gives the whole variable domain AAGVIQSPRHLIKEKRETATLKCYPIPRHDTVYWYQQGPGQDPQFLISFYEKMQSDKGSIPDRFSAQQFSDYHSELNMSSLELGDSALYFCASSSGQGAHTEAFFGQGTRLTVV.

The CDR3 sequence is CASSPRLASTYEQYF. Written as DNA, the CDR3 is TGTGCCAGCAGCCCCCGACTAGCGAGTACCTACGAGCAGTACTTC. The rearrangement links TRBV7-8 to TRBJ2-7; 8 positions agree with TRBD2. Trimming took 5 bases from V and 2 from J; bases not matched to a gene: 8. The length of the CDR3 is 15 residues. CDR1 and CDR2 from the germline V gene are SGHVS and FQNEAQ. The full variable domain, with the rest looked up from reference TRBV7-8 and TRBJ2-7, is GAGVSQSPRYKVAKRGQDVALRCDPISGHVSLFWYQQALGQGPEFLTYFQNEAQLDKSGLPSDRFFAERPEGSVSTLKIQRTQQEDSAVYLCASSPRLASTYEQYFGPGTRLTVT.

The chain uses TRBV29-1 and TRBJ2-3; the D gene is possibly TRBD1 (5 bases). V dropped 8 bases and J dropped 2 bases, with 14 bases sitting between them. The CDR3 spans 13 residues. Germline loops: CDR1 SQVTM, CDR2 ANQGSEA. This chain's CDR3 is CSSGQGNTDTQYF. The CDR3 DNA reads TGCAGCTCAGGGCAGGGCAACACAGATACGCAGTATTTT.

This clonotype was detected a few times. This CDR3 is CASSFQGYSYEQYF. DNA for the CDR3: TGTGCCAGCAGTTTTCAGGGGTACTCCTACGAGCAGTACTTC. The genes are TRBV12-3 or TRBV12-4 and TRBJ2-7, with D possibly matching TRBD1 (6 bases). V lost 3 bases and J 0 bases, leaving 9 bases between the germline ends. The CDR3 is made up of 14 amino acids.

This chain links TRBV10-3 with TRBJ1-1; no clear D. CDR1 and CDR2 (germline): ENHRY, SYGVKD. CDR3 length: 14 residues. V lost 4 bases and J 5 bases, leaving 14 bases between the germline ends. The CDR3 reads CAISGKGDGTEAFF. The CDR3 DNA sequence: TGTGCCATCAGTGGGAAGGGAGATGGGACTGAAGCTTTCTTT.

The CDR3 here is CSPGLGNQPQHF. The DNA for the CDR3 is TGCAGCCCGGGACTGGGCAATCAGCCCCAGCATTTT. The chain carries TRBV29-1 and TRBJ1-5; D possibly corresponds to TRBD1 (5 bases). The CDR3 sequence is 12 residues long. Germline CDR1 is SQVTM and CDR2 is ANQGSEA. Trimming took off 8 bases at V and 2 bases at J, with 10 bases between the two ends. The whole variable domain, remainder taken from reference TRBV29-1 and TRBJ1-5, is SAVISQKPSRDICQRGTSLTIQCQVDSQVTMMFWYRQQPGQSLTLIATANQGSEATYESGFVIDKFPISRPNLTFSTLTVSNMSPEDSSIYLCSPGLGNQPQHFGDGTRLSIL.

This clonotype was found many times. The chain is built from TRBV5-1 and TRBJ1-1; D is unclear. The germline V gene has CDR1 SGHRS and CDR2 YFSETQ. The CDR3 contains 13 residues. Trimming removed 0 bases from V and 6 bases from J, with 9 bases in between. CDR3 DNA: TGCGCCAGCAGCTTGGAAAGGGCGTCTGAAGCTTTCTTT. Translation gives CASSLERASEAFF.

At least ten counts were recorded for this clonotype. This CDR3 reads CASSLDRVAEKLFF. The CDR3 coding sequence is TGTGCCAGCAGCCTTGACAGGGTAGCCGAAAAACTGTTTTTT. The rearrangement joins TRBV7-9 to TRBJ1-4; 7 bases fit TRBD1. The trim removed 5 bases at V and 8 bases at J, leaving 8 bases unmatched. The germline V gene encodes CDR1 SEHNR and CDR2 FQNEAQ (reference sequence). The CDR3 consists of 14 residues.